This TCR beta chain is drawn from a study of Ad26.COV2.S vaccination and SARS-CoV-2 variants. Sequencing was performed with immunoSEQ multiplex PCR; in TCRdb, only in-frame clones are kept and a portion is missing. The data contain about 470,000 clones, about 92% of them singletons. Treatment described: around 19 received Ad26.COV2.S at low or high dose, single or two shots; about 5 received placebo; per-sample allocation not given. Specimen acquisition occurred on day 63 following the initial vaccine or placebo injection. Germline CDR1 and CDR2: KGHSH and LQKENI. The CDR3 runs to 14 residues. The V and J ends lost 6 bases and 6 bases, in that order; junction bases with no gene match: 5.

The rearrangement uses TRBV18 and TRBJ2-7; 13 positions match TRBD2. The receptor comes from a person between 18 and 65 years old who received the Ad26.COV2.S COVID-19 vaccine or a placebo. The sample was peripheral blood, taken in a trial of Ad26.COV2.S vaccine versus placebo. As DNA, the CDR3 is TGTGCCAGCTCGAGGACTAGCGGGAGCGGCGAGCAGTACTTC. This translates into CASSRTSGSGEQYF.